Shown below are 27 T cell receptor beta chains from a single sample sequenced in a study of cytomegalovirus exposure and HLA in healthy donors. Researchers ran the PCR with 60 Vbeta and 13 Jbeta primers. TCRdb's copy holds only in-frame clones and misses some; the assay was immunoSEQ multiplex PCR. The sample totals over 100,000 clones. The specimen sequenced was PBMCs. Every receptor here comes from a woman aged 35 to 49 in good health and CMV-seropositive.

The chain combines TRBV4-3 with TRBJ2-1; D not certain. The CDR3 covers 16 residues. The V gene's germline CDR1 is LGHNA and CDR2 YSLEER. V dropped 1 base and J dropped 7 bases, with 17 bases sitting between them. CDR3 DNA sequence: TGCGCCAGCAGCCAAGTGCCCAGCTCCGTCGGGAATGAGCAGTTCTTC. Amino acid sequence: CASSQVPSSVGNEQFF.

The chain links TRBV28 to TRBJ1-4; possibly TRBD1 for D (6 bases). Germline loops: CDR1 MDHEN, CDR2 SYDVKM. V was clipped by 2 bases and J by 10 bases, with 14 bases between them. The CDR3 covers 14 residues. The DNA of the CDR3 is TGTGCCAGCAGTTTAGACAGGAGAGGGGGAAAACTGTTTTTT. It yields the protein CASSLDRRGGKLFF.

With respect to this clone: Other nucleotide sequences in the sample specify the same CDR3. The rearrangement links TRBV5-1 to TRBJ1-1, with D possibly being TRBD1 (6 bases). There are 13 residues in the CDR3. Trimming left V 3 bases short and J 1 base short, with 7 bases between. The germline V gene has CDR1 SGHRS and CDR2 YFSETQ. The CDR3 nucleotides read TGCGCCAGCAGCTCACAGGGGAACACTGAAGCTTTCTTT. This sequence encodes CASSSQGNTEAFF.

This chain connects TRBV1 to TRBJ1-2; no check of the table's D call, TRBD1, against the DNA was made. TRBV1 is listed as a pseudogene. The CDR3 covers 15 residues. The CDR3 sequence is CTSSLGTGIRRGYTF. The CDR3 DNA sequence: TGCACCAGCAGCCTCGGGACAGGGATTCGCAGGGGCTACACCTTC.

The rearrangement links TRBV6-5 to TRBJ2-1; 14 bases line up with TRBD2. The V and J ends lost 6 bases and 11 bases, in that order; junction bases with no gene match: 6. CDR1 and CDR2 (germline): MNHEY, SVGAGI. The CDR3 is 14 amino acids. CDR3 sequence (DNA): TGTGCCAGCAGCAAAGGACTAGCGGGAGGCCAGCAGTTCTTC. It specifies CASSKGLAGGQQFF.

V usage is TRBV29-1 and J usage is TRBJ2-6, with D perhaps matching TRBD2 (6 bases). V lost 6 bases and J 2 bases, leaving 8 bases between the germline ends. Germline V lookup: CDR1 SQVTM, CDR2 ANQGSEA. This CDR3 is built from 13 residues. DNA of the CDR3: TGCAGCGTCCGGGAGACTGGGGCCAACGTCCTGACTTTC. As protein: CSVRETGANVLTF.

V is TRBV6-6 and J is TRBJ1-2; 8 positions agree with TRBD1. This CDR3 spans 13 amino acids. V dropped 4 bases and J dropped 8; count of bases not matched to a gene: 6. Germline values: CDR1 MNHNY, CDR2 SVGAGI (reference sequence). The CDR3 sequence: CASSSQGAGGYTF. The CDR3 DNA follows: TGTGCCAGCAGTTCCCAGGGGGCGGGAGGCTACACCTTC.

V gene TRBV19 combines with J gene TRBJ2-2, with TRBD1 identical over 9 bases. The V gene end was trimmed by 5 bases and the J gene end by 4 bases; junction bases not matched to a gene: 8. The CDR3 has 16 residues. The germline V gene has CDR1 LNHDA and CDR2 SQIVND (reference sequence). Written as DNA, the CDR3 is TGTGCCAGTAGTGCGGGACAGGGTGGGTTCACCGGGGAGCTGTTTTTT. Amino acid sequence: CASSAGQGGFTGELFF.

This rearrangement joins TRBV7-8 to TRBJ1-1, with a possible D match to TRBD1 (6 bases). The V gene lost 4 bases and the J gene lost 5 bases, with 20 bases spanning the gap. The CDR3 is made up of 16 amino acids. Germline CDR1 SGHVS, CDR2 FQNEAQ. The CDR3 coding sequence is TGTGCCAGCAGCTACACAGGGACACGGGGGGGTACTGAAGCTTTCTTT. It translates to CASSYTGTRGGTEAFF.

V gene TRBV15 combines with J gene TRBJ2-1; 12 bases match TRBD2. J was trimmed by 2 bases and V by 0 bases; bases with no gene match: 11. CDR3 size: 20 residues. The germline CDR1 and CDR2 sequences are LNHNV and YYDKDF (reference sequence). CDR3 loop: CATSRDSSGRVSGAYNEQFF. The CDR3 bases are TGTGCCACCAGCAGAGATTCTAGCGGGAGGGTTTCCGGGGCCTACAATGAGCAGTTCTTC.

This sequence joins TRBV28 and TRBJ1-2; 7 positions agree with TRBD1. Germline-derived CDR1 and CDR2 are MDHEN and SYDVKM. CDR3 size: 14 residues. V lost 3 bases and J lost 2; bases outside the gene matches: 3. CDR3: CASSLGQINYGYTF. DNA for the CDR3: TGTGCCAGCAGTTTGGGACAGATCAACTATGGCTACACCTTC.

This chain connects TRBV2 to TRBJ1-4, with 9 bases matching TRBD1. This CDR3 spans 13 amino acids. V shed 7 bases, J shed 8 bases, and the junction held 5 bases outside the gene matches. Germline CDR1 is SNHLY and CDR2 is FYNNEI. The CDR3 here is CASTKDRGEKLFF. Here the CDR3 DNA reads TGTGCCAGCACCAAAGACAGGGGGGAAAAACTGTTTTTT.

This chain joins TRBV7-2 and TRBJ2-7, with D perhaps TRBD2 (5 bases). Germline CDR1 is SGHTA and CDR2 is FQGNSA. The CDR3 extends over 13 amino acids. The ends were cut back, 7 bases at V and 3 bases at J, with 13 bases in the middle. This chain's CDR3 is CASNLDGLYEQYF. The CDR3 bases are TGTGCCAGCAACCTGGACGGACTCTACGAGCAGTACTTC.

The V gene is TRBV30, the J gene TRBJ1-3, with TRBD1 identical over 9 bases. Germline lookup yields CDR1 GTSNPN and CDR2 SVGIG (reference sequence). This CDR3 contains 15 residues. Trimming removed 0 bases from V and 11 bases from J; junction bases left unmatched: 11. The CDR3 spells CAWSVRGQGEGAIYF. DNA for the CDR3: TGTGCCTGGAGTGTACGGGGACAGGGAGAGGGGGCCATATATTTT.

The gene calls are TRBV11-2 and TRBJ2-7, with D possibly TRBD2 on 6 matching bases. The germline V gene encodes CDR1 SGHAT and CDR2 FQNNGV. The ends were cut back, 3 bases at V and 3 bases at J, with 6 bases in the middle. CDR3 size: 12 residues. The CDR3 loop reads CASSFSGYEQYF. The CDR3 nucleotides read TGTGCCAGCAGCTTTAGCGGCTACGAGCAGTACTTC.

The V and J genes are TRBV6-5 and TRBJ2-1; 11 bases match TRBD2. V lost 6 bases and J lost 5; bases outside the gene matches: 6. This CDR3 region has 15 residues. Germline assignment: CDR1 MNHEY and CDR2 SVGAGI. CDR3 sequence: CASSMTSGVNNEQFF. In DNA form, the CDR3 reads TGTGCCAGCAGCATGACTAGCGGGGTGAACAATGAGCAGTTCTTC.

The CDR3 reads CASSVGGLSYNEQFF. Written as DNA, the CDR3 is TGTGCCAGCAGCGTTGGCGGGCTATCCTACAATGAGCAGTTCTTC. This rearrangement joins TRBV9 to TRBJ2-1; a weak D match, TRBD2 (5 bases). The CDR3 covers 15 residues. With 2 bases removed from V and 1 base from J, the gap between germline ends came to 10 bases. Germline V lookup: CDR1 SGDLS, CDR2 YYNGEE.

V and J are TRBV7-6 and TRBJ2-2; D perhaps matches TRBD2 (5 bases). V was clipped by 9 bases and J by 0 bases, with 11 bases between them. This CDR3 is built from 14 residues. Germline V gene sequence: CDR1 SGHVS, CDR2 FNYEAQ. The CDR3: CASGWRSNTGELFF. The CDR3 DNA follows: TGTGCCAGTGGGTGGAGGTCGAACACCGGGGAGCTGTTTTTT.

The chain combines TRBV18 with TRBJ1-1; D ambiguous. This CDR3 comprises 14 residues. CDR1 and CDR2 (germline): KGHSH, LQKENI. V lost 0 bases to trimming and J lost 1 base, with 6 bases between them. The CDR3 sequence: CASSPPNGNTEAFF. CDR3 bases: TGTGCCAGCTCACCACCGAACGGGAACACTGAAGCTTTCTTT.

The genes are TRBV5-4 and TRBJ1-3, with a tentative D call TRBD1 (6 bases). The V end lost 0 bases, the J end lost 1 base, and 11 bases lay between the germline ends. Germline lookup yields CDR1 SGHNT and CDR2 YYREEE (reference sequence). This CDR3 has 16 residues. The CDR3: CASSLDNQGSGNTIYF. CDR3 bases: TGTGCCAGCAGCTTGGACAATCAGGGGTCTGGAAACACCATATATTTT.

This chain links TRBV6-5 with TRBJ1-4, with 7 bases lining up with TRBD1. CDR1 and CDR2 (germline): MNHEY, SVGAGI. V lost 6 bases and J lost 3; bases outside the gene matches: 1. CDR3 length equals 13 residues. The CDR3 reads CASRDRANEKLFF. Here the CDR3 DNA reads TGTGCCAGCAGAGACAGGGCTAATGAAAAACTGTTTTTT.

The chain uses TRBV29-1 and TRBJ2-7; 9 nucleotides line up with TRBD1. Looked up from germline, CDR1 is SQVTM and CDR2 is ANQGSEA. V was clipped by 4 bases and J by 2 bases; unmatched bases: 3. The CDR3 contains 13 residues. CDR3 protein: CSVAGTGTYEQYF. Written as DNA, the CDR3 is TGCAGCGTTGCCGGGACAGGGACCTACGAGCAGTACTTC.

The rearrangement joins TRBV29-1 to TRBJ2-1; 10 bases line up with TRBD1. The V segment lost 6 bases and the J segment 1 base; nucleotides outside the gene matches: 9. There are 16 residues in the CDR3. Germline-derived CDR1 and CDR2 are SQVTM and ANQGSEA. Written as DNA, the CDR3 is TGCAGCGTCCGACCACGACAGGGGGCTTCCTACAATGAGCAGTTCTTC. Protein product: CSVRPRQGASYNEQFF.

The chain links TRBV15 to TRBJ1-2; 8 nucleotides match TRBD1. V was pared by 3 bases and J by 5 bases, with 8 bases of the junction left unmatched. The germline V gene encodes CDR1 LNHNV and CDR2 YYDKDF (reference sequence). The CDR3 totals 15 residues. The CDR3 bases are TGTGCCACCAGCAGCAGGGGGCGGGATCGGTATGGCTACACCTTC. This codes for CATSSRGRDRYGYTF.

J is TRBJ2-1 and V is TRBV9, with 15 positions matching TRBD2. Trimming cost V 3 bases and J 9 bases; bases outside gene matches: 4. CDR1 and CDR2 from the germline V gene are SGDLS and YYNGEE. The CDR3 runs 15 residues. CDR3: CASSAGTSGRSEQFF. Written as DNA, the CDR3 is TGTGCCAGCAGCGCCGGGACTAGCGGGAGGAGTGAGCAGTTCTTC.

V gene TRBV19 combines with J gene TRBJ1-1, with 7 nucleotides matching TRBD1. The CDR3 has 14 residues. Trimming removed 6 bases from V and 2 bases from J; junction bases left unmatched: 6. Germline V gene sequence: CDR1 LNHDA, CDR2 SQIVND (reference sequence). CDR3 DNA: TGTGCCAGTAGCCCGCGACAGGGAAACACTGAAGCTTTCTTT. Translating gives CASSPRQGNTEAFF.

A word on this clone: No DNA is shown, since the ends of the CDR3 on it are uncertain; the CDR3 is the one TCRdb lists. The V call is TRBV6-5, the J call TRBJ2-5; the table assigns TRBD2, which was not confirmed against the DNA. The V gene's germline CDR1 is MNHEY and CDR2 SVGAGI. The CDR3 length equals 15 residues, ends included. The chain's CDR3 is CASSTSQTSLVEQYF.